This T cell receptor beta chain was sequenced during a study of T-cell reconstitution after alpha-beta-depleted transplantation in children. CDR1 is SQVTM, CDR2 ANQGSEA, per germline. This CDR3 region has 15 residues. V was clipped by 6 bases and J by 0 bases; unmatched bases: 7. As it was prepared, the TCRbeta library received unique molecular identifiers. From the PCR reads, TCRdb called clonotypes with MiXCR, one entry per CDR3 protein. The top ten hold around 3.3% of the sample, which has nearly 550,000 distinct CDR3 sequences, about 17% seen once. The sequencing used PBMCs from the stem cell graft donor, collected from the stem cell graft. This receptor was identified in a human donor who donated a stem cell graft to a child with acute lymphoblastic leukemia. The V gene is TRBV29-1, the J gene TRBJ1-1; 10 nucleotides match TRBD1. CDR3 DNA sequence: TGCAGCGTCGACGGACAGGGGGGAATGAACACTGAAGCTTTCTTT. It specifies CSVDGQGGMNTEAFF.